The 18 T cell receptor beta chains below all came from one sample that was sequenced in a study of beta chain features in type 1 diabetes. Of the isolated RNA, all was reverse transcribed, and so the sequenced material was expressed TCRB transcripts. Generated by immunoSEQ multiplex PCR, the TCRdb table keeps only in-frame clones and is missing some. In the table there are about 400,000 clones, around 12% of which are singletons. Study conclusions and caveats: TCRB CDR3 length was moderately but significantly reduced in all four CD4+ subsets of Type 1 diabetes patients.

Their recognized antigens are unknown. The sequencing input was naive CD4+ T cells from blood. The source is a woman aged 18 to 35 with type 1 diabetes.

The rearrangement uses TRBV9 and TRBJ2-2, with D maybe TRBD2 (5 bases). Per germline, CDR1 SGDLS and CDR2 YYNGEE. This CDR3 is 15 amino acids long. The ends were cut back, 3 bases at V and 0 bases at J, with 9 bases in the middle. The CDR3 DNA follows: TGTGCCAGCAGCGACCGGGGTTCGAACACCGGGGAGCTGTTTTTT. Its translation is CASSDRGSNTGELFF.

The CDR3 here is CASRGTGENEQYF. Written as DNA, the CDR3 is TGTGCCAGCCGCGGGACAGGGGAAAACGAGCAGTACTTC. The rearrangement uses TRBV6-5 and TRBJ2-7; 10 bases agree with TRBD1. The CDR3 runs 13 residues. Germline V gives CDR1 MNHEY, CDR2 SVGAGI. The J segment lost 5 bases and the V segment lost 8 bases, leaving 6 bases of the junction unmatched.

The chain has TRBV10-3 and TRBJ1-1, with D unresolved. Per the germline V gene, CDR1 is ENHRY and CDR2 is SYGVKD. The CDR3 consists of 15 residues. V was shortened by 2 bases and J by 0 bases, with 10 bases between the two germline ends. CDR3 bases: TGTGCCATCAGTGAGACTAGTCAGATGAACACTGAAGCTTTCTTT. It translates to CAISETSQMNTEAFF.

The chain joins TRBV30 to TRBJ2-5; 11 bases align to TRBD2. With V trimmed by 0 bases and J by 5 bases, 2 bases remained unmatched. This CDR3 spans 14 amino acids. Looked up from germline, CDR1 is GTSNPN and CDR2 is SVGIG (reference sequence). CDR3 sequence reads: CAWSVASGRETQYF. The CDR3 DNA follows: TGTGCCTGGAGTGTGGCTAGCGGGAGGGAGACCCAGTACTTC.

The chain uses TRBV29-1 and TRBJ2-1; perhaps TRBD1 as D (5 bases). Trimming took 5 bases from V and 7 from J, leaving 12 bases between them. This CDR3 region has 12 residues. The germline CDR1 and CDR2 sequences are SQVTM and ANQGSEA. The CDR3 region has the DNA TGCAGCGTTACTTCAGGGAAAAATGAGCAGTTCTTC. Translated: CSVTSGKNEQFF.

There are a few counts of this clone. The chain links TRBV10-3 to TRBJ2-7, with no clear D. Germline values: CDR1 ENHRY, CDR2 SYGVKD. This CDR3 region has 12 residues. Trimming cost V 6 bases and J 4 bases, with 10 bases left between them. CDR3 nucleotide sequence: TGTGCCATCAGCCCAAAAGAGTACGAGCAGTACTTC. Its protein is CAISPKEYEQYF.

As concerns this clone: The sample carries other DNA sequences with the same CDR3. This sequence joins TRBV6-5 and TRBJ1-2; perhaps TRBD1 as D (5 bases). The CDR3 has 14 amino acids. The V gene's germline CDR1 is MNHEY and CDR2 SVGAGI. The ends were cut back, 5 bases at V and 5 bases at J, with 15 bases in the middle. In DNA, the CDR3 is TGTGCCAGCAGTCCCACCGGGGGGGGATATGGCTACACCTTC. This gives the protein CASSPTGGGYGYTF.

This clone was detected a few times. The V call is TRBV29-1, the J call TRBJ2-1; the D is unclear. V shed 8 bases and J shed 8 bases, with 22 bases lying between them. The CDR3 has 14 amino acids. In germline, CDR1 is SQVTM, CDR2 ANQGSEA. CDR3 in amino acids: CSFLGPGRWDEQFF. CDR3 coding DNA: TGCAGCTTCCTGGGTCCAGGCCGGTGGGATGAGCAGTTCTTC.

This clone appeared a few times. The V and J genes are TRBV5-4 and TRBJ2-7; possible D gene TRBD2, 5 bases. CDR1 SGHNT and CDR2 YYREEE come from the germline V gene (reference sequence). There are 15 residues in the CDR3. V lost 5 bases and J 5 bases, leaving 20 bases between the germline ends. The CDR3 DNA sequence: TGTGCCAGCAGTTTCCGGATTGATAGCGCGCACGAGCAGTACTTC. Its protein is CASSFRIDSAHEQYF.

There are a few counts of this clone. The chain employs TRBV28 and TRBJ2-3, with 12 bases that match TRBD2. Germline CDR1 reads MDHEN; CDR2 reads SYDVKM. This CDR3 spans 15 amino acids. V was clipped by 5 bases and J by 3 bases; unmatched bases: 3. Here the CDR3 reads CASSPGTSGTDTQYF. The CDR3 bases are TGTGCCAGCAGTCCCGGGACTAGCGGGACAGATACGCAGTATTTT.

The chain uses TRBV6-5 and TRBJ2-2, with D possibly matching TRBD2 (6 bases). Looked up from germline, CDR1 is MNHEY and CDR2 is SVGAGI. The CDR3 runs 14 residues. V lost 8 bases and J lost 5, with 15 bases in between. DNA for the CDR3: TGTGCCAGCGGACCTGGGGACTGGACCGGGGAGCTGTTTTTT. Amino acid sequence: CASGPGDWTGELFF.

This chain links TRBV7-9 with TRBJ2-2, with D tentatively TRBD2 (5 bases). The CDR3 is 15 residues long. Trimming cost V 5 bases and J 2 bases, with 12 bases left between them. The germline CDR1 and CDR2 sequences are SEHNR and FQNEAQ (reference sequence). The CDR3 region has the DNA TGTGCCAGCAGCCGCGGGTGGGAAAACACCGGGGAGCTGTTTTTT. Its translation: CASSRGWENTGELFF.

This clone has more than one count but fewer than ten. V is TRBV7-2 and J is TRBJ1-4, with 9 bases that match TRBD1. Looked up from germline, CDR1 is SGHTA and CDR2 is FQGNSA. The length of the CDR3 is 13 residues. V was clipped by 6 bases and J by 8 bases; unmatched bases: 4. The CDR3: CASRGQGGEKLFF. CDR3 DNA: TGTGCCAGCAGGGGACAGGGTGGCGAAAAACTGTTTTTT.

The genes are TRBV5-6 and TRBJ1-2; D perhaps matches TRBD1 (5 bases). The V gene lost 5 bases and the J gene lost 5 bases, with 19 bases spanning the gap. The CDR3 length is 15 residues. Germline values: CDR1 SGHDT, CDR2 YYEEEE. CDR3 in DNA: TGTGCCAGCAGGGGGACTCCTTCTGGGGCTTATGGCTACACCTTC. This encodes CASRGTPSGAYGYTF.

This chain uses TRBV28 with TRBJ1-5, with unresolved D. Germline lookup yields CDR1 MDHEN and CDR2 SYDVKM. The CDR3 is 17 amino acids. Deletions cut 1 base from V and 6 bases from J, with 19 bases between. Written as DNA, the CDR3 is TGTGCCAGCAGTTTATCCCCGGCGAGGACGGCGGGTCAGCCCCAGCATTTT. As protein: CASSLSPARTAGQPQHF. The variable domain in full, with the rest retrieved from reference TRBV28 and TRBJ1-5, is DVKVTQSSRYLVKRTGEKVFLECVQDMDHENMFWYRQDPGLGLRLIYFSYDVKMKEKGDIPEGYSVSREKKERFSLILESASTNQTSMYLCASSLSPARTAGQPQHFGDGTRLSIL.

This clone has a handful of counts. The CDR3 protein is CASSLEAGLVGTGELFF. CDR3 nucleotide sequence: TGTGCCAGCAGCTTAGAGGCGGGACTAGTGGGCACCGGGGAGCTGTTTTTT. This sequence joins TRBV7-3 and TRBJ2-2, with 8 bases matching TRBD2. The CDR3 runs to 17 residues. Losses at the gene ends were 2 bases for V and 4 bases for J; bases not matched to a gene: 9. CDR1 SGHTA and CDR2 FQGTGA come from the germline V gene.

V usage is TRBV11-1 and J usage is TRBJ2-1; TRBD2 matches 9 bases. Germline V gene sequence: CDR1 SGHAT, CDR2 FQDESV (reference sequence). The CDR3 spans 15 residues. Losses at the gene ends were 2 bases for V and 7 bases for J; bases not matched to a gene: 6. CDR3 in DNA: TGTGCCAGCAGCTTATCTAGCGGGATTCGTAATGAGCAGTTCTTC. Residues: CASSLSSGIRNEQFF. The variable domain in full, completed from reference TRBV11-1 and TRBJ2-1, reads EAEVAQSPRYKITEKSQAVAFWCDPISGHATLYWYRQILGQGPELLVQFQDESVVDDSQLPKDRFSAERLKGVDSTLKIQPAELGDSAMYLCASSLSSGIRNEQFFGPGTRLTVL.

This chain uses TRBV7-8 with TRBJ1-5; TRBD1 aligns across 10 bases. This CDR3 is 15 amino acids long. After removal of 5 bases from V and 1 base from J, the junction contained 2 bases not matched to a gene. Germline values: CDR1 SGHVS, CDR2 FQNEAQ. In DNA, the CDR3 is TGTGCCAGCAGCGACAGGGGGCGAAGCAATCAGCCCCAGCATTTT. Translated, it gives CASSDRGRSNQPQHF.